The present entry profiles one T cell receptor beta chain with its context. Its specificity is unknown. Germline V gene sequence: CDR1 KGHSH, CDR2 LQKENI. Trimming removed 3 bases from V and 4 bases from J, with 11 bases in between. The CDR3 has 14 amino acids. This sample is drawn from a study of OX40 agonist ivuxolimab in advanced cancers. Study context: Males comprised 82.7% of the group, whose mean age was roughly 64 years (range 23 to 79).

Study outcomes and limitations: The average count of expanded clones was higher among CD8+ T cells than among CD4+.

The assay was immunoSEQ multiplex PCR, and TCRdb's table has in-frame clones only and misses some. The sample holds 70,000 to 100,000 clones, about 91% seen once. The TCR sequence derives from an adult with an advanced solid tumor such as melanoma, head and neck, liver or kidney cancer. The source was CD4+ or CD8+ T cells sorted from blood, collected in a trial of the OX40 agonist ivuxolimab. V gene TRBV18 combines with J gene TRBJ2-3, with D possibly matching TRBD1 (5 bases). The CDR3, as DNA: TGTGCCAGCTCACCGGACATGAACGCAGATACGCAGTATTTT. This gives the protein CASSPDMNADTQYF.